This TCR beta chain emerged from a study of spatial heterogeneity in lung cancer. Study context: Detection consistently captured more beta-chain sequences than alpha-chain sequences.

Described time point: sample taken at primary tumor resection. This CDR3 is built from 13 residues. Germline values: CDR1 SGDLS, CDR2 YYNGEE. V was shortened by 2 bases and J by 3 bases, with 6 bases between the two germline ends. Study-wide points: Expanded alpha and beta TCR counts within tumors tracked tumor mutation counts. Nonsynonymous mutations, ubiquitous and regional, were tracked respectively by counts of ubiquitous and regional expanded TCRs.

TCRdb re-analysed the 5' RACE reads in MiXCR, keeping a single row per CDR3 protein. The sample contains roughly 5,300 distinct CDR3 sequences, 8.4% of which appear only once. This clonotype appeared many times. Its specificity is unknown. This TCR was sampled from a female donor with early-stage non-small cell lung cancer. This specimen was lung tumor tissue, taken at surgery. The genes are TRBV9 and TRBJ1-5; D call uncertain. The CDR3 protein is CASSVDVNQPQHF. CDR3 DNA: TGTGCCAGCAGCGTGGACGTCAATCAGCCCCAGCATTTT.